This T cell receptor beta chain was recovered during a study of T-cell memory formation after mild COVID-19 (dated by TCRdb to about 2021). Background on the whole study: TCR sequence clusters from the two donors were largely donor specific. T-cell clones expanding and contracting after mild COVID-19 in a couple of donors were tracked by longitudinal TCRalpha and TCRbeta repertoire sequencing. The cohort was made up of two young adult volunteers, one female and one male, who were previously healthy. Summary of the overall study and its limitations: Contracting CD4+ clones were located mainly in the CM and EM memory subsets, whereas CD8+ clones were found to be enriched in EMRA. Only a couple of mild cases were covered in the study, and larger cohorts including severe cases with pre-infection samples were considered necessary. Balanced CD4/CD8 phenotypes were observed for clones contracting from day 15 to 85, whereas a bias towards CD4+ was observed for a second wave of clones expanding from day 15 to 37. Whether the second-wave clones peaking on day 37 were SARS-CoV-2 specific was not confirmed. Some responding clones were found in pre-infection memory, which suggests that pre-existing cross-reactive memory T cells took part in the SARS-CoV-2 response.

Ficoll-Paque density gradient centrifugation was used to isolate PBMCs. As encoded in the germline V gene (reference sequence), CDR1 is SGHKS while CDR2 is YYEKEE. The CDR3 contains 13 residues, cysteine and phenylalanine counted. The read is trimmed to its CDR3 DNA, 39 bases read in frame from base 1. V is pared back by 4 bases and J by 8 bases, with 15 bases lying between the germline termini. Regarding this clonotype: Its target antigen remains unknown. Per-base quality was not reported, and no clone a single base away is much larger than it.

The listed sequencing device is Illumina NovaSeq 6000. TCRalpha and TCRbeta cDNA libraries were built by 5'RACE with constant-segment primers, adding sample barcodes and unique molecular identifiers. RNA was extracted from every sample with Trizol reagent. Library amplification was performed in two PCR steps, and a second sample barcode and Illumina TruSeq adapters were introduced in the second step. Libraries were sequenced on an Illumina NovaSeq with 2 x 150 bp paired-end reads. The original methods were these. With migec v1.2.7, reads were demultiplexed and then collapsed into UMI-guided consensus sequences. Using mixcr v2.1.11, UMI consensuses were aligned to TRA and TRB V and J templates and then assembled into clonotypes. A clonotype was counted as expanded or contracted only if both edgeR and NoisET called the change significant, with noise models trained on biological replicates. For edgeR calls, the thresholds were a false discovery rate-adjusted p below 0.01 and a log2 fold-change of 1. PCA with hierarchical clustering of max-normalized trajectories of the 1000 most abundant clonotypes was used as exploratory dynamics analysis. Separately sequenced CD4+ and CD8+ repertoires were used to assign the CD4 or CD8 phenotype of responding clones. In TCRdb, the public reads were trimmed at Q25 with fastp and aligned with MiXCR, with productive beta chains retained. Each record represents a unique CDR3 protein, reported with the most common genes and DNA among its rows. None of the V and J calls come from the authors' own analysis; TCRdb made them. For this sample there are hundreds of thousands of distinct CDR3 sequences; roughly 18% appear just once. The ten largest clones take up more than 9% of the sample.

The clonotype was recovered from an adult woman who had mild COVID-19 (a few samples of this study predate the infection). The sample titles of this study are shuffled in the database, so cell type and time point are left out; the donor was told from shared clones. The sequenced sample consisted of PBMCs or a T cell subset sorted from them (not recorded which). The chain couples TRBV5-5 to TRBJ1-2, and perhaps TRBD1 as D gene, on 6 matching bases. The encoded CDR3 is CASSLRGGEGYTF. The sequence in DNA is TGTGCCAGCAGCCTCAGGGGAGGCGAGGGCTACACCTTC.